This T cell receptor beta chain came from a study of shared clonotypes between healthy human individuals (dated by TCRdb to 2018 to 2021). For context, the study as a whole: The cohort comprised a couple of women and a few men aged 18 to 49 years. For each donor, CD4 naive and CD4 memory were each given three plates, CD8 naive was given two plates, and CD8 memory was given one plate. To estimate repertoire size and how much clonotype sharing occurs between individuals, the study deeply sequenced the blood TCR repertoires of several healthy adults. To increase sequencing depth and limit assay-specific biases, TCR repertoire library preparation and sequencing were carried out by different laboratories using diverse techniques. Per donor, leukapheresis produced somewhere between about 0.8 and 9 billion PBMCs. Findings and caveats that apply to the study as a whole: The genetic and exposure-history diversity represented was limited by the small number of donors. Sharing across several donors was observed for about 5% of naive CD4, less than 4% of naive CD8, about 2.3% of memory CD4, and roughly 0.4% of memory CD8 clonotypes. Based on pairwise subsampling, the degree of clonotype sharing among donors was expected to be affected by sequencing depth. Rarefaction of sorted-subset datasets indicated incomplete sequencing despite the large sequencing depth. Clonotypes shared by all four sorted-subset donors showed higher generation probabilities than non-shared clonotypes. Only blood was sampled, and tissue TCR repertoires likely differ from those in blood. Larger estimated clonotype richness was generally found for naive subsets than for memory subsets.

This clone was counted once. This receptor's antigen is unknown. No base quality information exists; no much larger clone differs at one position. The germline ends are 15 bases apart after V is trimmed by 6 bases and J by 5 bases. According to the germline V gene, CDR1 reads KGHSH and CDR2 reads LQKENI. The CDR3 holds 14 amino acids from the cysteine to the phenylalanine. Here the CDR3 DNA is all that survives: 42 bases in frame from base 1. The donors were healthy, HIV-negative adults who had no recently reported acute infections or vaccinations. Every donor was a Caucasian adult living in Nashville, Tennessee, USA. CD4+ T cells were enriched by magnetic negative selection; naive cells were then positively selected on CD45RA, and the negative fraction formed the memory subset. Blood was collected by leukapheresis, and PBMCs were isolated by Ficoll-Histopaque density gradient centrifugation and then cryopreserved in liquid nitrogen vapor phase. Analytical flow cytometry was used to check the purity and quantity of each magnetically sorted T cell population. From each sorted fraction, genomic DNA was isolated and quantified by UV absorbance on a Nanodrop 2000c.

Using the deep immunoSEQ assay, multiplex PCR amplified TCR CDR3 regions from genomic DNA. Genomic DNA extracted from each cell subset was distributed evenly over all wells of several immunoSEQ 96-well plates, and each plate served as one replicate. Each replicate PCR for sorted subsets received 150 to 250 ng genomic DNA, equal to roughly 33,000 T cell genomes. The purified libraries were quantified using a Qubit 3.0 fluorometer, sized with a Bioanalyzer 2100, and then quantified again using the KAPA Library Quantification kit. Every immunoSEQ 96-well plate was sequenced on a separate single-read 150-cycle Illumina NextSeq 550 flow cell. The paper's data handling went like this. The immunoSEQ output contained only junctional sequences without quality scores, so filtering could not match that applied to full-length reads. To assign V/J genes and CDR3, sequences were annotated using PyIR, a Python wrapper for IgBLAST v1.9, with IMGT germline references. Reads were filtered out if the reads had weak V/J assignments (E-value above 1e-6), no CDR3, stop codons, out-of-frame junctions, or ambiguous translated residues. V3J clonotypes were defined by identical inferred V gene, J gene, and CDR3 amino acid sequence. Percentage overlap between repertoires was calculated by dividing the number of shared unique clonotypes by the size of the smaller repertoire. RTK rarefaction, the Chao1 estimator, and Recon v2.1 estimates of unobserved clonotypes were used to assess repertoire richness. Generation probabilities were computed with OLGA for all TCRbeta clonotypes obtained by the gDNA method from several donors. TCRdb took over this immuneACCESS table, retaining in-frame rearrangements with V and J assigned. Such tables are incomplete; in checked studies, under half of the missing clones stem from an unresolved V gene, and the remainder is unexplained. V and J calls and clone size come straight from that table; D and trimming were deduced from the DNA. The sample records around 1.1 million clones, approximately 80% of which are singletons. The ten biggest clones cover almost 0.9% of the sample.

Sequenced input: memory CD4+ T cells from PBMCs. The cell subset or site label on this specimen signifies: CD45RA-negative fraction. This TCR came from a man between 18 and 35 years old in good health. Some clones in this sample may be carry-over from other donors' samples. The chain couples TRBV18 to TRBJ2-3; the D region possibly corresponds to TRBD2 (6 bases align). The CDR3 here reads CASSPTLRGDTQYF. The nucleotides read TGTGCCAGCTCCCCGACTTTGCGGGGAGATACGCAGTATTTT.